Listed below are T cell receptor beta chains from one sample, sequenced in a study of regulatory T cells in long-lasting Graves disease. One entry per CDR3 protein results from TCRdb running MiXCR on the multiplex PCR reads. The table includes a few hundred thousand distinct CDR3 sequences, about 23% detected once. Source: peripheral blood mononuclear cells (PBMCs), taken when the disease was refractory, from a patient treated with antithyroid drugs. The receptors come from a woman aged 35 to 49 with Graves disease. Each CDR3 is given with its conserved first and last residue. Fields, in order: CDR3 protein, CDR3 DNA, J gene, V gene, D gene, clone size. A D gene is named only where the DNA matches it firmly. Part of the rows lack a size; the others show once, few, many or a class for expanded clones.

CDR3: CASKASAYSNQPQHF
DNA: TGTGCCAGCAAAGCTTCGGCTTATAGCAATCAGCCCCAGCATTTT
J: TRBJ1-5
V: TRBV2
D: .
size: many

CDR3: CAWSPDNNQPQHF
DNA: TGTGCCTGGAGTCCCGACAACAATCAGCCCCAGCATTTT
J: TRBJ1-5
V: TRBV30
D: .
size: .

CDR3: CASSFWQTPREPQHF
DNA: TGTGCCAGCAGTTTCTGGCAGACCCCAAGGGAGCCCCAGCATTTT
J: TRBJ1-5
V: TRBV28
D: .
size: .

CDR3: CASSLSPGLEKETQYF
DNA: TGCGCCAGCAGCTTGTCCCCGGGACTGGAGAAAGAGACCCAGTACTTC
J: TRBJ2-5
V: TRBV5-1
D: .
size: few

CDR3: CASSRTEGFAPEAFF
DNA: TGTGCCAGCAGCAGAACGGAAGGGTTTGCACCCGAAGCTTTCTTT
J: TRBJ1-1
V: TRBV14
D: .
size: few

CDR3: CASGLAGLQETQYF
DNA: TGTGCCAGCGGACTAGCGGGGTTACAAGAGACCCAGTACTTC
J: TRBJ2-5
V: TRBV5-6
D: TRBD2
size: .

CDR3: CSAERDHTQYF
DNA: TGCAGCGCTGAGCGGGATCATACGCAGTATTTT
J: TRBJ2-3
V: TRBV29-1
D: TRBD2
size: .

CDR3: CATSDFWSTNEQFF
DNA: TGTGCCACCAGTGATTTCTGGTCGACCAATGAGCAGTTCTTC
J: TRBJ2-1
V: TRBV24-1
D: .
size: .

CDR3: CSARPPGILETGELFF
DNA: TGCAGTGCTAGACCCCCGGGGATATTGGAGACCGGGGAGCTGTTTTTT
J: TRBJ2-2
V: TRBV20-1
D: .
size: many

CDR3: CASSEAGGRAGETQYF
DNA: TGTGCCAGCAGTGAAGCCGGCGGGAGGGCCGGAGAGACCCAGTACTTC
J: TRBJ2-5
V: TRBV2
D: TRBD2
size: many

CDR3: CSVEAWGTEAFF
DNA: TGCAGCGTTGAGGCGTGGGGCACTGAAGCTTTCTTT
J: TRBJ1-1
V: TRBV29-1
D: .
size: .

CDR3: CASSEVSLAKNIQYF
DNA: TGTGCCAGCAGTGAGGTTTCCCTAGCCAAAAACATTCAGTACTTC
J: TRBJ2-4
V: TRBV2
D: .
size: many

CDR3: CASSLQGRGDYEQYF
DNA: TGTGCCAGCAGCTTACAGGGACGGGGTGACTACGAGCAGTACTTC
J: TRBJ2-7
V: TRBV11-2
D: .
size: .

CDR3: CASSTAGATDTQYF
DNA: TGTGCCAGCAGCACAGCGGGAGCTACCGATACGCAGTATTTT
J: TRBJ2-3
V: TRBV7-9
D: TRBD2
size: .

CDR3: CASSSKQGSLRTEAFF
DNA: TGCGCCAGCAGCTCAAAACAGGGGAGTCTTCGCACTGAAGCTTTCTTT
J: TRBJ1-1
V: TRBV5-1
D: TRBD1
size: .

CDR3: CATSRVGTSGRGEQFF
DNA: TGTGCCACCAGCAGAGTGGGGACTAGCGGGAGAGGTGAGCAGTTCTTC
J: TRBJ2-1
V: TRBV15
D: TRBD2
size: .

CDR3: CASSPGLLFSYEQYF
DNA: TGTGCCAGCAGCCCAGGACTTCTATTCTCCTACGAGCAGTACTTC
J: TRBJ2-7
V: TRBV9
D: .
size: few

CDR3: CASSLLRWQGNQPQHF
DNA: TGTGCCAGCAGTTTATTGAGGTGGCAGGGGAATCAGCCCCAGCATTTT
J: TRBJ1-5
V: TRBV28
D: .
size: many

CDR3: CSASLAGSQQTQYF
DNA: TGCAGTGCTAGTCTAGCGGGATCCCAACAGACCCAGTACTTC
J: TRBJ2-5
V: TRBV20-1
D: TRBD2
size: .

CDR3: CASSLKSSYEQYF
DNA: TGTGCCAGCAGCTTAAAGTCATCCTACGAGCAGTACTTC
J: TRBJ2-7
V: TRBV7-3
D: .
size: many

CDR3: CSARDVASGIYEQYF
DNA: TGCAGTGCTAGAGACGTAGCTAGCGGGATCTACGAGCAGTACTTC
J: TRBJ2-7
V: TRBV20-1
D: TRBD2
size: once

CDR3: CASSLRRGTSGQETQYF
DNA: TGTGCCAGCAGTTTAAGGCGGGGGACTAGCGGACAAGAGACCCAGTACTTC
J: TRBJ2-5
V: TRBV28
D: TRBD2
size: .

CDR3: CATRAGGYSGELFF
DNA: TGTGCCACCAGAGCGGGAGGGTACTCCGGGGAGCTGTTTTTT
J: TRBJ2-2
V: TRBV28
D: TRBD2
size: many

CDR3: CASSHGTDYEQYF
DNA: TGTGCCAGCAGCCATGGGACAGACTACGAGCAGTACTTC
J: TRBJ2-7
V: TRBV3-1
D: TRBD1
size: few

CDR3: CASSARDNEQYF
DNA: TGTGCCAGCAGTGCCCGGGACAACGAGCAGTACTTC
J: TRBJ2-7
V: TRBV6-1
D: .
size: few

CDR3: CASSFRTEYGYTF
DNA: TGCGCCAGCAGCTTCCGGACTGAGTATGGCTACACCTTC
J: TRBJ1-2
V: TRBV5-1
D: .
size: .

CDR3: CASSLLYQETQYF
DNA: TGTGCCAGCAGTTTATTATATCAAGAGACCCAGTACTTC
J: TRBJ2-5
V: TRBV27
D: .
size: many

CDR3: CASSQVANTEAFF
DNA: TGCGCCAGCAGCCAAGTAGCGAACACTGAAGCTTTCTTT
J: TRBJ1-1
V: TRBV4-1
D: .
size: .

CDR3: CASSQEGRSSYEQYF
DNA: TGTGCCAGCAGCCAAGAGGGCCGAAGCTCCTACGAGCAGTACTTC
J: TRBJ2-7
V: TRBV14
D: .
size: .

CDR3: CSARDINSPYGYTF
DNA: TGCAGTGCTAGAGATATTAACAGCCCCTATGGCTACACCTTC
J: TRBJ1-2
V: TRBV20-1
D: .
size: few

CDR3: CASSLQRGEQFF
DNA: TGTGCCAGCAGTCTCCAGCGGGGTGAGCAGTTCTTC
J: TRBJ2-1
V: TRBV11-2
D: TRBD2
size: .

CDR3: CASSPRDSLYEQYF
DNA: TGTGCCAGCAGCCCCCGGGACTCACTCTACGAGCAGTACTTC
J: TRBJ2-7
V: TRBV28
D: .
size: many